Each of the 29 T cell receptor beta chains below was sequenced from the same sample in a study of early T cells in non-severe SARS-CoV-2 infection. TCRdb re-called the 5' RACE reads with MiXCR, one entry per CDR3 protein. The sample contains some 80,000 distinct CDR3 sequences, around 15% of which appear only once. Material for sequencing was whole blood. All receptors derive from an adult who was a healthcare worker with PCR-confirmed SARS-CoV-2 infection or an uninfected control (not recorded which).

This clonotype was detected many times. The chain carries TRBV4-2 and TRBJ2-4, with 9 bases that match TRBD1. V shed 0 bases, J shed 0 bases, and the junction held 15 bases outside the gene matches. CDR3 length equals 21 residues. The germline gives CDR1 LGHNA, CDR2 YNFKEQ. As DNA, the CDR3 is TGTGCCAGCAGCCAAGAGCGAGGGACAGGGTTATCACAACTAGCCAAAAACATTCAGTACTTC. Residues: CASSQERGTGLSQLAKNIQYF.

J is TRBJ1-1 and V is TRBV7-9; no definite D call. The CDR3 loop spans 13 amino acids. The V and J ends lost 5 bases and 5 bases respectively, with 12 bases between them. Germline V gene lookup returns CDR1 SEHNR and CDR2 FQNEAQ (reference sequence). CDR3 DNA: TGTGCCAGCAGCCACGGAGGCTCGACTGAAGCTTTCTTT. Translating it yields CASSHGGSTEAFF.

This chain uses TRBV7-2 with TRBJ1-2; D may be TRBD1 (5 bases). Trimming shortened V by 5 bases and J by 5 bases, and 18 bases separated the two germline ends. This CDR3 is built from 15 residues. Germline values: CDR1 SGHTA, CDR2 FQGNSA. The CDR3 region is CASSLPGRRGYGYTF. The CDR3 region has the DNA TGTGCCAGCAGCCTCCCTGGAAGGAGGGGTTATGGCTACACCTTC.

The sample holds many counts of this clonotype. V gene TRBV5-1 combines with J gene TRBJ2-5; no firm D call. There are 14 residues in the CDR3. The germline V gene encodes CDR1 SGHRS and CDR2 YFSETQ. V was clipped by 4 bases and J by 5 bases, with 15 bases between them. The CDR3: CASSPSGHGETQYF. The CDR3 nucleotides are TGCGCCAGCAGCCCATCCGGGCATGGGGAGACCCAGTACTTC. Supplemented by reference TRBV5-1 and TRBJ2-5, the full variable domain reads KAGVTQTPRYLIKTRGQQVTLSCSPISGHRSVSWYQQTPGQGLQFLFEYFSETQRNKGNFPGRFSGRQFSNSRSEMNVSTLELGDSALYLCASSPSGHGETQYFGPGTRLLVL.

This clonotype was recorded a few times. This chain connects TRBV10-3 to TRBJ1-1; 7 nucleotides line up with TRBD1. CDR3 length: 13 amino acids. V shed 6 bases, J shed 1 base, and the junction held 2 bases outside the gene matches. Germline V lookup: CDR1 ENHRY, CDR2 SYGVKD. As DNA, the CDR3 is TGTGCCATCAGCGGGGACAGGAACACTGAAGCTTTCTTT. It codes for CAISGDRNTEAFF.

This clonotype was found many times. V usage is TRBV29-1 and J usage is TRBJ2-1; TRBD1 matches 9 bases. J gave up 4 bases and V 6 bases, and 7 bases lay outside the gene matches. There are 14 residues in the CDR3. Per germline, CDR1 SQVTM and CDR2 ANQGSEA. Written as DNA, the CDR3 is TGCAGCGTCTCCACCGGGACAGGGTACAATGAGCAGTTCTTC. Its protein is CSVSTGTGYNEQFF.

The J gene is TRBJ1-6, the V gene TRBV7-2; 7 bases align to TRBD1. The CDR3 sequence is 14 residues long. V was pared by 4 bases and J by 6 bases, with 3 bases of the junction left unmatched. Looked up from germline, CDR1 is SGHTA and CDR2 is FQGNSA. CDR3 DNA sequence: TGTGCCAGCAGCTGGGACAGTTTTAATTCACCCCTCCACTTT. This translates into CASSWDSFNSPLHF.

A remark on this clonotype: A much larger clone sits a single nucleotide away, making a read error possible. The chain is built from TRBV7-8 and TRBJ1-4, with D possibly being TRBD1 (5 bases). CDR1 is SGHVS, CDR2 FQNEAQ, per germline. The CDR3 spans 14 residues. CDR3 sequence reads: CVSSFWQGYEKLFF. The CDR3 DNA follows: TGTGTCAGCAGCTTTTGGCAGGGATATGAAAAACTGTTTTTT.

There are a few counts of this clonotype. The chain carries TRBV5-1 and TRBJ2-2, with a possible D match to TRBD1 (5 bases). In germline, CDR1 is SGHRS, CDR2 YFSETQ. Deletions cut 2 bases from V and 10 bases from J, with 18 bases between. The CDR3 contains 15 residues. CDR3 sequence reads: CASSLTGKNTKELFF. For the CDR3, the DNA is TGCGCCAGCAGCTTAACAGGAAAGAACACCAAGGAGCTGTTTTTT.

In its sample, this clonotype was seen many times. CDR3 amino acids: CASSSGGKQYF. CDR3 DNA sequence: TGCGCCAGCAGCTCAGGGGGCAAGCAGTACTTC. This chain links TRBV5-1 with TRBJ2-7; 8 nucleotides match TRBD1. Germline V gene sequence: CDR1 SGHRS, CDR2 YFSETQ. This CDR3 region has 11 residues. V gave up 3 bases and J gave up 8 bases; unmatched junction bases: 1. Drawing the rest from reference TRBV5-1 and TRBJ2-7, the complete variable domain is KAGVTQTPRYLIKTRGQQVTLSCSPISGHRSVSWYQQTPGQGLQFLFEYFSETQRNKGNFPGRFSGRQFSNSRSEMNVSTLELGDSALYLCASSSGGKQYFGPGTRLTVT.

The V and J genes are TRBV14 and TRBJ2-2; D is ambiguous. CDR3 length equals 13 residues. V was cut by 4 bases and J by 2 bases, with 5 bases left in between. CDR1 and CDR2 (germline): SGHDN, FVKESK. This CDR3 reads CASSPLNTGELFF. The CDR3 nucleotides are TGTGCCAGCAGCCCCCTCAACACCGGGGAGCTGTTTTTT.

V usage is TRBV20-1 and J usage is TRBJ2-7; 7 bases are shared with TRBD1. J gave up 6 bases and V 0 bases, and 11 bases lay outside the gene matches. The germline gives CDR1 DFQATT, CDR2 SNEGSKA (reference sequence). The CDR3 totals 15 residues. In DNA form, the CDR3 reads TGCAGTGCTAGAGACTCCTCACACAGGGGCGGCGAGCAGTACTTC. It encodes CSARDSSHRGGEQYF.

V and J are TRBV20-1 and TRBJ1-2; D remains ambiguous. The CDR3 sequence is 8 residues long. Germline V lookup: CDR1 DFQATT, CDR2 SNEGSKA (reference sequence). V gave up 1 base and J gave up 11 bases, with 2 bases separating them. The CDR3 nucleotides are TGCAGTGCTAGAGGGTACACCTTC. This encodes CSARGYTF.

This clonotype was seen more than once but under ten times. The chain employs TRBV7-6 and TRBJ2-7; 7 bases line up with TRBD1. This CDR3 is built from 16 residues. J was trimmed by 3 bases and V by 5 bases; bases with no gene match: 13. Germline V gives CDR1 SGHVS, CDR2 FNYEAQ. The CDR3 spells CASSAHPGTVSYEQYF. As DNA, the CDR3 is TGTGCCAGCAGCGCCCACCCAGGGACAGTAAGCTACGAGCAGTACTTC.

This clonotype was counted at least ten times. The chain is built from TRBV5-6 and TRBJ1-2, with D hard to call. The V and J ends lost 0 bases and 4 bases respectively, with 7 bases between them. Germline-derived CDR1 and CDR2 are SGHDT and YYEEEE. This CDR3 spans 13 amino acids. The CDR3 is CASSLGGTYGYTF. CDR3 bases: TGTGCCAGCAGCTTGGGGGGTACCTATGGCTACACCTTC.

The V gene is TRBV4-3, the J gene TRBJ2-2; D is unresolved. The germline CDR1 and CDR2 sequences are LGHNA and YSLEER. V dropped 1 base and J dropped 4 bases, with 7 bases sitting between them. The CDR3 extends over 14 amino acids. The CDR3 reads CASSQVGVTGELFF. The CDR3 bases are TGCGCCAGCAGCCAAGTCGGAGTCACCGGGGAGCTGTTTTTT.

This clonotype was observed at least ten times. V gene TRBV5-8 combines with J gene TRBJ2-3, with unresolved D. In germline, CDR1 is SGHTS, CDR2 YDEGEE. This CDR3 is 12 amino acids long. Trimming took off 0 bases at V and 7 bases at J, with 6 bases between the two ends. The CDR3 is CASSLDAYTQYF. The CDR3 nucleotides read TGTGCCAGCAGCTTGGATGCGTATACGCAGTATTTT.

This clonotype was seen only a few times. The rearrangement uses TRBV7-6 and TRBJ2-1; 7 nucleotides match TRBD2. J lost 9 bases, V lost 0 bases, and 11 bases had no gene match. Germline CDR1 reads SGHVS; CDR2 reads FNYEAQ. This CDR3 comprises 16 residues. The CDR3 DNA reads as TGTGCCAGCAGCTTAGCAGCGGGGCCCTCTTCCCTTGAGCAGTTCTTC. Translation: CASSLAAGPSSLEQFF.

This clonotype was seen repeatedly, ten times or more. The chain is built from TRBV10-3 and TRBJ2-3; TRBD2 agrees at 7 bases. Germline values: CDR1 ENHRY, CDR2 SYGVKD. The CDR3 loop spans 14 amino acids. Trimming cost V 3 bases and J 1 base; bases outside gene matches: 1. For the CDR3, the DNA is TGTGCCATCAGTGACACTAGCGGCACAGATACGCAGTATTTT. It is translated as CAISDTSGTDTQYF.

This clonotype came up many times. The chain couples TRBV29-1 to TRBJ1-1; D is uncertain. This CDR3 spans 14 amino acids. The germline V gene has CDR1 SQVTM and CDR2 ANQGSEA. V was shortened by 2 bases and J by 4 bases, with 14 bases between the two germline ends. CDR3 region: CSVESPPRSTEAFF. The CDR3 bases are TGCAGCGTTGAATCCCCGCCTAGGTCCACTGAAGCTTTCTTT.

This clonotype was detected a few times. The V call is TRBV25-1, the J call TRBJ2-2; the match to TRBD2 covers 13 bases. The CDR3 runs 16 residues. Germline V CDR1 and CDR2: MGHDK, SYGVNS. Trimming removed 7 bases from V and 5 bases from J; junction bases left unmatched: 7. The DNA for the CDR3 is TGTGCCAGCAAAGGACTAGCGGGGGTAGGAACCGGGGAGCTGTTTTTT. Translated: CASKGLAGVGTGELFF.

This clonotype occurred many times. This chain connects TRBV6-6 to TRBJ1-1; TRBD1 matches 8 bases. The CDR3 spans 13 residues. Germline lookup yields CDR1 MNHNY and CDR2 SVGAGI (reference sequence). V dropped 2 bases and J dropped 7; count of bases not matched to a gene: 3. The CDR3 here is CASSYQGAGEAFF. CDR3 bases: TGTGCCAGCAGTTACCAGGGGGCTGGTGAAGCTTTCTTT.

At least ten counts were recorded for this clonotype. The chain has TRBV15 and TRBJ1-2, with D possibly matching TRBD1 (6 bases). Germline V CDR1 and CDR2: LNHNV, YYDKDF (reference sequence). The V end was cut by 0 bases, the J end by 1 base, with 9 bases between. This CDR3 is 15 amino acids long. The CDR3 nucleotides are TGTGCCACCAGCAGAGATTCGGACAGTAACTATGGCTACACCTTC. Amino acid sequence: CATSRDSDSNYGYTF.

The chain carries TRBV5-6 and TRBJ2-1; 7 nucleotides line up with TRBD1. The CDR3 runs 14 residues. The V gene end was trimmed by 4 bases and the J gene end by 9 bases; junction bases not matched to a gene: 10. The germline gives CDR1 SGHDT, CDR2 YYEEEE. The CDR3 loop is CASSRPDRRGEQFF. The DNA of the CDR3 is TGTGCCAGCAGCCGTCCGGACAGGCGTGGTGAGCAGTTCTTC. The whole variable domain, filled in from reference TRBV5-6 and TRBJ2-1, reads DAGVTQSPTHLIKTRGQQVTLRCSPKSGHDTVSWYQQALGQGPQFIFQYYEEEERQRGNFPDRFSGHQFPNYSSELNVNALLLGDSALYLCASSRPDRRGEQFFGPGTRLTVL.

The J gene is TRBJ2-2, the V gene TRBV5-1, with D unclear. The CDR3 spans 14 residues. V was cut by 0 bases and J by 4 bases, with 7 bases left in between. Germline assignment: CDR1 SGHRS and CDR2 YFSETQ. The CDR3 coding sequence is TGCGCCAGCAGCTTGGGGCGGTTCACCGGGGAGCTGTTTTTT. Its protein product is CASSLGRFTGELFF.

The chain recombines TRBV9 with TRBJ1-2; no reliable D call. In germline, CDR1 is SGDLS, CDR2 YYNGEE. The length of the CDR3 is 14 residues. Trimming left V 0 bases short and J 1 base short, with 7 bases between. CDR3 loop: CASSVGPFNYGYTF. The CDR3, as DNA: TGTGCCAGCAGCGTAGGCCCTTTTAACTATGGCTACACCTTC.

This clonotype appeared a few times. The chain joins TRBV28 to TRBJ1-2, with 8 bases that match TRBD1. CDR3 size: 13 residues. Trimming took 6 bases from V and 4 from J; bases not matched to a gene: 4. Per germline, CDR1 MDHEN and CDR2 SYDVKM. CDR3 bases: TGTGCCAGCAGCCCCGGACAGGGCTATGGCTACACCTTC. Protein: CASSPGQGYGYTF.

The sample holds a few counts of this clonotype. The chain has TRBV29-1 and TRBJ2-7; TRBD1 might be the D (5 bases). The germline V gene has CDR1 SQVTM and CDR2 ANQGSEA. The CDR3 extends over 12 amino acids. Trimming took off 3 bases at V and 6 bases at J, with 12 bases between the two ends. CDR3 sequence (DNA): TGCAGCGTTGATAGCCCTCAGGGCGAGCAGTACTTC. Encoded protein: CSVDSPQGEQYF.

The J gene is TRBJ1-4, the V gene TRBV6-5; no reliable D call. CDR1 and CDR2 from the germline V gene are MNHEY and SVGAGI. The V and J ends lost 6 bases and 8 bases respectively, with 16 bases between them. This CDR3 contains 14 residues. CDR3 sequence: CASSVASTGEKLFF. CDR3 bases: TGTGCCAGCAGCGTGGCCAGTACGGGGGAAAAACTGTTTTTT.